This TCR beta chain was identified in a study of T cells after yellow fever vaccination. Notes on this clonotype: Its antigen is still unknown.

Germline CDR1 and CDR2: DFQATT and SNEGSKA (reference sequence). The CDR3 is 12 residues long. V lost 4 bases and J 0 bases, leaving 6 bases between the germline ends. Study-wide results and caveats: Researchers cautioned that FACS-sorted repertoires could harbor abundant clonotypes contaminating from the bulk population.

TCRdb itself ran the 5' RACE reads through MiXCR, one entry per CDR3 protein. The sample includes fewer than 400,000 distinct CDR3 sequences, over 8.5% of them seen just once. The chain is built from TRBV20-1 and TRBJ1-1; no definite D call. The material sequenced was CD4+ T cells sorted from PBMCs, taken 45 days after the yellow fever booster vaccination. The TCR comes from a man between 18 and 35 years old who received the YFV17D yellow fever vaccine. CDR3 sequence: CSAKNLNTEAFF. In nucleotides, the CDR3 is TGCAGTGCTAAAAACTTGAACACTGAAGCTTTCTTT.